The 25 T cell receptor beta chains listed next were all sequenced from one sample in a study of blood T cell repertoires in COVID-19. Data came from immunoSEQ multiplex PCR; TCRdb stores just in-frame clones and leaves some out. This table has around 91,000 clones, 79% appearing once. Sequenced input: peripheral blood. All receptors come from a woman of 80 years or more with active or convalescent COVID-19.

The CDR3 is CASSLAGGEKTQYF. Written as DNA, the CDR3 is TGTGCCAGCAGTTTAGCAGGGGGCGAGAAGACCCAGTACTTC. The rearrangement joins TRBV28 to TRBJ2-5; 8 nucleotides agree with TRBD1. V lost 2 bases, J lost 6 bases, and 5 bases stayed unmatched. The CDR3 contains 14 residues. Looked up from germline, CDR1 is MDHEN and CDR2 is SYDVKM.

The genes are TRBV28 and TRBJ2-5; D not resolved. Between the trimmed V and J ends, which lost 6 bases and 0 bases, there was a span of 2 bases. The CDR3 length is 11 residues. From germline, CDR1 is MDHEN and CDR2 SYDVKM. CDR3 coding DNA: TGTGCCAGCAGCTACCAAGAGACCCAGTACTTC. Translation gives CASSYQETQYF.

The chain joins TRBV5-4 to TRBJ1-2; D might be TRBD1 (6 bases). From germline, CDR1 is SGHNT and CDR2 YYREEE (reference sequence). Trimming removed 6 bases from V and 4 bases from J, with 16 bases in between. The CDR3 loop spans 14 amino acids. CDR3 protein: CASTWGQVSYGYTF. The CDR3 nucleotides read TGTGCCAGCACCTGGGGGCAGGTCTCCTATGGCTACACCTTC.

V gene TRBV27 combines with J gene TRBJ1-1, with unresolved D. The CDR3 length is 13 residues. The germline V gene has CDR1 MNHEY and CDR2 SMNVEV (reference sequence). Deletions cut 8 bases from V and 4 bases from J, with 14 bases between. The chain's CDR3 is CASVASGLTEAFF. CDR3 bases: TGTGCCAGCGTTGCTTCCGGTCTCACTGAAGCTTTCTTT.

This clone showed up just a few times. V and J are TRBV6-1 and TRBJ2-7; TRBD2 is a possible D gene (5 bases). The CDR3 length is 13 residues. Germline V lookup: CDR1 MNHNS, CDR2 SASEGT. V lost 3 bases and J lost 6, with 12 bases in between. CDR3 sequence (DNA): TGTGCCAGCAGTGAGTCTGGGGAGAGCGAGCAGTACTTC. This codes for CASSESGESEQYF.

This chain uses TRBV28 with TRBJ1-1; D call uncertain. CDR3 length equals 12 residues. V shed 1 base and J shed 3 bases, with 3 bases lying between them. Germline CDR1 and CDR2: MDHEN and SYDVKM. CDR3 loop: CASSLSYTEAFF. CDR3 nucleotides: TGTGCCAGCAGTTTATCCTACACTGAAGCTTTCTTT.

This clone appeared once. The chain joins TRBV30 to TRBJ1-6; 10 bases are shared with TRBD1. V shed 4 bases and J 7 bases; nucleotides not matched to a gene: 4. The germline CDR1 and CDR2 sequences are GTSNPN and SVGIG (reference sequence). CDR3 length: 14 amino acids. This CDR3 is CAWIGDRGNSPLHF. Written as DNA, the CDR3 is TGTGCCTGGATAGGGGACAGGGGAAATTCACCCCTCCACTTT.

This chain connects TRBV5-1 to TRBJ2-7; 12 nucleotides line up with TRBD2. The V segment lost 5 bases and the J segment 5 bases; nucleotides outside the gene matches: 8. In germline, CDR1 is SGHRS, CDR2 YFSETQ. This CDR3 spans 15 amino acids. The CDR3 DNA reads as TGCGCCAGCAGGACTAGCGGGAGAAGTCTTAACGAGCAGTACTTC. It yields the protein CASRTSGRSLNEQYF.

CDR3 sequence (DNA): TGTGCCAGCAGCTCCTACACAGATACGCAGTATTTT. Its protein is CASSSYTDTQYF. The chain couples TRBV5-5 to TRBJ2-3; D ambiguous. Per germline, CDR1 SGHKS and CDR2 YYEKEE (reference sequence). This CDR3 is built from 12 residues. V lost 3 bases to trimming and J lost 2 bases, with 4 bases between them.

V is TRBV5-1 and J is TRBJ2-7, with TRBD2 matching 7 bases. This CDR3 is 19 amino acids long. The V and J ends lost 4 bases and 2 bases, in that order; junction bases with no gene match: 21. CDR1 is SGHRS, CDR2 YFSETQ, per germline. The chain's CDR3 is CASSPLPQAGGSLPYEQYF. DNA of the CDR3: TGCGCCAGCAGCCCGTTACCCCAAGCGGGCGGGAGTCTACCCTACGAGCAGTACTTC.

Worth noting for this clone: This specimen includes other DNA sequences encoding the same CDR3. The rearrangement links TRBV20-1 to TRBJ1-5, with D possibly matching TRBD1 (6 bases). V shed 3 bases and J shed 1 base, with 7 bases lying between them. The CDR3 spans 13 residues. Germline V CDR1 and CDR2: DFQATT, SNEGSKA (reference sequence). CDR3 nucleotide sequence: TGCAGTGCTAGTACAGGGAGCAATCAGCCCCAGCATTTT. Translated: CSASTGSNQPQHF.

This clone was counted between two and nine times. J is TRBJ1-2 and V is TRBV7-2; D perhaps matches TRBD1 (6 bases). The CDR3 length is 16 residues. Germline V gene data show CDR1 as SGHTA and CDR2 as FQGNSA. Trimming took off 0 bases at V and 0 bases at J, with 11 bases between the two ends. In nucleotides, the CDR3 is TGTGCCAGCAGCTTAGCGGCAGGGGTGACTAACTATGGCTACACCTTC. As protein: CASSLAAGVTNYGYTF.

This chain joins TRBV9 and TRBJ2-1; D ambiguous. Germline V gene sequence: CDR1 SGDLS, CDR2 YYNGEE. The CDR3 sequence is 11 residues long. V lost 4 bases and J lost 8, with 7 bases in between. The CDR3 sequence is CASSRSDEQFF. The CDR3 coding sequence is TGTGCCAGCAGCCGGAGCGATGAGCAGTTCTTC.

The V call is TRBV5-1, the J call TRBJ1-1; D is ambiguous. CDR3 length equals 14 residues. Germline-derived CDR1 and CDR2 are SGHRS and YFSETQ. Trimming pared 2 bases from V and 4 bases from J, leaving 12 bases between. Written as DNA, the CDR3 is TGCGCCAGCAGCTTTGGGGAGCCTTCCACTGAAGCTTTCTTT. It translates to CASSFGEPSTEAFF.

CDR3 protein: CATQGSTGSYEQYF. The CDR3 DNA sequence: TGTGCCACCCAGGGGTCGACAGGCTCCTACGAGCAGTACTTC. This chain connects TRBV3-1 (or the pseudogene TRBV3-2) to TRBJ2-7; D possibly corresponds to TRBD1 (6 bases). From germline, CDR1 is LGHDT and CDR2 YNNKEL (reference sequence). CDR3 length: 14 residues. V lost 10 bases to trimming and J lost 0 bases, with 16 bases between them.

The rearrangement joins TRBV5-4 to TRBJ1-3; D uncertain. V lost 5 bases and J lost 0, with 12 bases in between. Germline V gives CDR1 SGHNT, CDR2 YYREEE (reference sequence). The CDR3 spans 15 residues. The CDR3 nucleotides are TGTGCCAGCAGTTTTACTGCGAACTCTGGAAACACCATATATTTT. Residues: CASSFTANSGNTIYF.

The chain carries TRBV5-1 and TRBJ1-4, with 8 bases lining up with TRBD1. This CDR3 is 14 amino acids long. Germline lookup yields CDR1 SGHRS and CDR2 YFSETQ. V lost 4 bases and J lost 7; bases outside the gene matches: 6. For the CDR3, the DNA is TGCGCCAGCAGCACCGGACAGGGATCTGAAAAACTGTTTTTT. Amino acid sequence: CASSTGQGSEKLFF. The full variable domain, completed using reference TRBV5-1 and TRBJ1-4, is KAGVTQTPRYLIKTRGQQVTLSCSPISGHRSVSWYQQTPGQGLQFLFEYFSETQRNKGNFPGRFSGRQFSNSRSEMNVSTLELGDSALYLCASSTGQGSEKLFFGSGTQLSVL.

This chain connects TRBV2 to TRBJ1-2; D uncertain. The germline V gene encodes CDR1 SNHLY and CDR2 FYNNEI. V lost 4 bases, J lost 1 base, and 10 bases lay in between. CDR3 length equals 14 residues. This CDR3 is CASSVTVNNYGYTF. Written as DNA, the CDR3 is TGTGCCAGCAGTGTAACAGTAAATAACTATGGCTACACCTTC.

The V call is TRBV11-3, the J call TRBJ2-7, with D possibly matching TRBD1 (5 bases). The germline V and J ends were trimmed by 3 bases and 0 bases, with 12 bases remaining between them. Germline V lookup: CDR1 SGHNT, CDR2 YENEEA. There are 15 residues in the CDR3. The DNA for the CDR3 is TGTGCCAGCAGCTTGGGGCAGGGCTTCTCCTACGAGCAGTACTTC. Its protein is CASSLGQGFSYEQYF. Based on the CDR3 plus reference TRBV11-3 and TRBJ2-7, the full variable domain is EAGVVQSPRYKIIEKKQPVAFWCNPISGHNTLYWYLQNLGQGPELLIRYENEEAVDDSQLPKDRFSAERLKGVDSTLKIQPAELGDSAVYLCASSLGQGFSYEQYFGPGTRLTVT.

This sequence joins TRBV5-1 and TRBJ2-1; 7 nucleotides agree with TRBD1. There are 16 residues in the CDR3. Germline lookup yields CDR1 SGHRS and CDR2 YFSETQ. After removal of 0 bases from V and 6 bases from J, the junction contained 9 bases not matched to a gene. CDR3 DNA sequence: TGCGCCAGCAGCTTGGGGATGACAGGGTTTGGCAATGAGCAGTTCTTC. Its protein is CASSLGMTGFGNEQFF.

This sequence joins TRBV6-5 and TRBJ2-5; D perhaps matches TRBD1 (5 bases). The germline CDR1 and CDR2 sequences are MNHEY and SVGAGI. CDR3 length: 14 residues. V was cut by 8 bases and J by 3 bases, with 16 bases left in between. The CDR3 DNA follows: TGTGCCAGCGTCGCCGGACCAGGGAAAGAGACCCAGTACTTC. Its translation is CASVAGPGKETQYF.

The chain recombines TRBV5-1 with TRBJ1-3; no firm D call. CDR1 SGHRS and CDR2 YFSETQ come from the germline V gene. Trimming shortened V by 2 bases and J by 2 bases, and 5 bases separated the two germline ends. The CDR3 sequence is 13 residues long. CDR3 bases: TGCGCCAGCAGCTTAGCCCCTGGAAACACCATATATTTT. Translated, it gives CASSLAPGNTIYF.

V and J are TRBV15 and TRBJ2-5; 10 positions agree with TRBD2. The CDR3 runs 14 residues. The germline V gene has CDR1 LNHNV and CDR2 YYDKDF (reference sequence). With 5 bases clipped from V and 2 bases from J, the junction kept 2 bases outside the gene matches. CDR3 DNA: TGTGCCACCAGCCGGGGACTAGCGCAAGAGACCCAGTACTTC. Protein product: CATSRGLAQETQYF.

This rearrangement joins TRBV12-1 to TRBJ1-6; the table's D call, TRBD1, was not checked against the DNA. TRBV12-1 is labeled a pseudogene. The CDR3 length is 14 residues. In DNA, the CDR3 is TGTGCCAGCAGCGTCCCTGGCCTTAATTCACCCCTCCACTTT. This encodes CASSVPGLNSPLHF.

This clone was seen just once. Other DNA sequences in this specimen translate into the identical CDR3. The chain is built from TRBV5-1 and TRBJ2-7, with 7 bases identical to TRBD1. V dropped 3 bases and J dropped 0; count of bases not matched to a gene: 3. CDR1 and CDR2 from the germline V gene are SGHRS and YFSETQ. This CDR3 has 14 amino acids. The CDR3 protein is CASSSRQGSYEQYF. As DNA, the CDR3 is TGCGCCAGCAGCTCCCGACAGGGCTCCTACGAGCAGTACTTC.